One sample yielded the 15 T cell receptor beta chains listed below, sequenced in a study of blood T cell repertoires in COVID-19. Assay: immunoSEQ multiplex PCR; the TCRdb copy retains only in-frame clones and omits some. The top ten clones hold roughly 11% of a sample with fewer than 300,000 clones, around 86% of them seen once. Sample: peripheral blood. Source of these receptors: a man aged 45-65 years with COVID-19, enrolled during active disease.

The rearrangement uses TRBV18 and TRBJ2-1; 9 nucleotides agree with TRBD1. The V segment lost 3 bases and the J segment 0 bases; nucleotides outside the gene matches: 6. The germline CDR1 and CDR2 sequences are KGHSH and LQKENI. This CDR3 has 17 amino acids. The DNA for the CDR3 is TGTGCCAGCTCACCCGCGGACAGGGGTTTCTCCTACAATGAGCAGTTCTTC. The encoded protein is CASSPADRGFSYNEQFF. The full variable domain, in which reference TRBV18 and TRBJ2-1 provide the parts outside the CDR3, is NAGVMQNPRHLVRRRGQEARLRCSPMKGHSHVYWYRQLPEEGLKFMVYLQKENIIDESGMPKERFSAEFPKEGPSILRIQQVVRGDSAAYFCASSPADRGFSYNEQFFGPGTRLTVL.

The rearrangement joins TRBV11-2 to TRBJ2-2; 9 bases agree with TRBD1. The CDR3 is 16 amino acids. Looked up from germline, CDR1 is SGHAT and CDR2 is FQNNGV. The J segment lost 4 bases and the V segment lost 4 bases, leaving 7 bases of the junction unmatched. CDR3 amino acids: CASSSHRGRGTGELFF. Here the CDR3 DNA reads TGTGCCAGCAGCTCCCACAGGGGGCGCGGCACCGGGGAGCTGTTTTTT.

This chain links TRBV10-3 with TRBJ1-2; D is undetermined. CDR3 length equals 12 residues. The germline CDR1 and CDR2 sequences are ENHRY and SYGVKD. V was cut by 6 bases and J by 6 bases, with 11 bases left in between. In DNA form, the CDR3 reads TGTGCCATCAGCGAGCCCGGGGATGGCTACACCTTC. It yields the protein CAISEPGDGYTF.

V and J are TRBV5-4 and TRBJ2-5; D is ambiguous. CDR1 SGHNT and CDR2 YYREEE come from the germline V gene (reference sequence). Trimming cost V 0 bases and J 4 bases, with 19 bases left between them. The CDR3 consists of 17 residues. For the CDR3, the DNA is TGTGCCAGCAGCTTGGACGGCGGTGAGGTAATAGGAGAGACCCAGTACTTC. This gives the protein CASSLDGGEVIGETQYF.

V usage is TRBV30 and J usage is TRBJ2-3; the D is unclear. The CDR3 length is 13 residues. Trimming removed 3 bases from V and 1 base from J, with 8 bases in between. Germline V lookup: CDR1 GTSNPN, CDR2 SVGIG (reference sequence). CDR3 protein: CAWRLAGTDTQYF. CDR3 DNA sequence: TGTGCCTGGAGATTAGCCGGCACAGATACGCAGTATTTT.

V and J are TRBV3-1 (or the pseudogene TRBV3-2) and TRBJ2-1; 12 positions agree with TRBD2. With 3 bases clipped from V and 5 bases from J, the junction kept 5 bases outside the gene matches. This CDR3 region has 16 residues. The germline V gene encodes CDR1 LGHDT and CDR2 YNNKEL (reference sequence). The CDR3 reads CASSHTSGGLNNEQFF. The CDR3 DNA reads TGTGCCAGCAGCCATACTAGCGGGGGGCTCAACAATGAGCAGTTCTTC.

The V call is TRBV19, the J call TRBJ2-7; TRBD1 matches at 8 bases. The CDR3 has 14 amino acids. Trimming removed 6 bases from V and 2 bases from J; junction bases left unmatched: 6. Germline V gene data show CDR1 as LNHDA and CDR2 as SQIVND (reference sequence). The CDR3 loop is CASRTGDPPYEQYF. Written as DNA, the CDR3 is TGTGCCAGTAGGACAGGGGACCCTCCCTACGAGCAGTACTTC.

The V and J genes are TRBV30 and TRBJ1-5; 8 bases are a match to TRBD1. Per the germline V gene, CDR1 is GTSNPN and CDR2 is SVGIG (reference sequence). The length of the CDR3 is 15 residues. The ends lost 2 bases at V and 2 bases at J; junction bases unmatched: 5. The CDR3 DNA reads as TGTGCCTGGAGTCAGGGGGCTGGGGGCAATCAGCCCCAGCATTTT. Residues: CAWSQGAGGNQPQHF.

The chain combines TRBV28 with TRBJ2-5, with 16 positions matching TRBD2. J was trimmed by 5 bases and V by 7 bases; bases with no gene match: 7. The CDR3 sequence is 16 residues long. Germline CDR1 MDHEN, CDR2 SYDVKM. The CDR3 DNA reads TGTGCCAGCACCGGGACTAGCGGGGGGGTATACGAGACCCAGTACTTC. Protein: CASTGTSGGVYETQYF.

The chain joins TRBV27 to TRBJ2-7, with 7 bases that match TRBD1. V lost 2 bases to trimming and J lost 1 base; unmatched junction nucleotides: 5. The length of the CDR3 is 15 residues. CDR1 and CDR2 (germline): MNHEY, SMNVEV (reference sequence). The CDR3 coding sequence is TGTGCCAGCAGTTTAGAGGGGGCGATATCCTACGAGCAGTACTTC. Translation: CASSLEGAISYEQYF.

The rearrangement joins TRBV7-2 to TRBJ1-3, with 7 bases fitting TRBD1. Germline trimming cut 4 bases from V and 0 bases from J; bases unmatched to any gene: 12. Per germline, CDR1 SGHTA and CDR2 FQGNSA. The CDR3 sequence is 18 residues long. The CDR3 nucleotides read TGTGCCAGCAGCTCGGATCCGGGACAGACTCTCTCTGGAAACACCATATATTTT. It codes for CASSSDPGQTLSGNTIYF.

This CDR3 is CASVDRNSYEQYF. The CDR3 DNA reads as TGTGCCAGCGTGGACAGGAACTCCTACGAGCAGTACTTC. V is TRBV28 and J is TRBJ2-7; 7 bases line up with TRBD1. J gave up 0 bases and V 8 bases, and 4 bases lay outside the gene matches. This CDR3 has 13 amino acids. Per germline, CDR1 MDHEN and CDR2 SYDVKM.

This chain uses TRBV28 with TRBJ2-7, with 7 bases identical to TRBD1. This CDR3 comprises 17 residues. V dropped 6 bases and J dropped 0; count of bases not matched to a gene: 14. CDR1 and CDR2 (germline): MDHEN, SYDVKM. The CDR3 protein is CASRKRLRDRSSYEQYF. The DNA for the CDR3 is TGTGCCAGCAGAAAAAGGCTCCGGGACAGAAGCTCCTACGAGCAGTACTTC.

V gene TRBV28 combines with J gene TRBJ2-7; perhaps TRBD1 as D (6 bases). The V and J ends lost 4 bases and 9 bases respectively, with 25 bases between them. This CDR3 region has 16 residues. Germline CDR1 reads MDHEN; CDR2 reads SYDVKM. CDR3 sequence reads: CASSSSGQPPAMLQYF. CDR3 nucleotides: TGTGCCAGCAGTTCTTCCGGACAGCCCCCCGCTATGTTGCAGTACTTC.

The chain employs TRBV19 and TRBJ1-5; 7 bases align to TRBD1. Germline assignment: CDR1 LNHDA and CDR2 SQIVND (reference sequence). The V and J ends lost 9 bases and 1 base, in that order; junction bases with no gene match: 6. The CDR3 extends over 14 amino acids. CDR3 loop: CASIDRASNQPQHF. In DNA form, the CDR3 reads TGTGCCAGCATCGACAGGGCAAGCAATCAGCCCCAGCATTTT.